Reported below is one TCR beta chain. The sample holds one count of this clone. Its antigen is still unknown. Per-base quality was not reported, and no clone a single base away is much larger than it. The ViraFEST assay stimulated PBMC with viral peptide pools and then used TCR sequencing to identify antigen-specific CD4+ T cell clonotypes by expansion. After approximately eleven days of culture, CD4+ T cells were isolated with the EasySep CD4+ T cell isolation kit. None of the healthy vaccine recipients had a prior SARS-CoV-2 infection, which was confirmed by nucleocapsid antibody tests that came back negative both before and after vaccination. Each well held over 1.5 million PBMC cultured in IMDM containing approximately 5% human AB serum, approximately 10 IU/ml IL-2 and gentamicin, along with roughly 10 ug/ml peptides. Half of the culture medium was replaced with fresh IL-2-containing medium on days 3 and 7. Unless noted otherwise, every peptide stimulation condition was cultured in triplicate wells. PBMC were separated from whole blood using Ficoll-Paque Plus gradient centrifugation and were then either cryopreserved at -140C or used fresh. The spike proteins of SARS-CoV-2 and of the common cold coronaviruses HCoV-NL63, HCoV-OC43 and HCoV-229E were spanned by overlapping peptide pools. The QIAamp micro DNA kit was used to extract genomic DNA from the cultured CD4+ T cells.

The library was generated by the immunoSEQ multiplex PCR assay. TCR beta CDR3 sequencing was performed on DNA from the cultured, isolated CD4+ T cells. Under the source paper's analysis protocol: The analysis removed non-productive TCR sequences, trimmed reads to the CDR3 region, and retained only CDR3s that were 7 or more amino acids long. The MANAFEST web app was used to pick out antigen-specific clonotypes by comparing their expansion in peptide wells with that in reference cultures. Positive clones required FDR<0.05 expansion versus reference and all other wells, odds ratio above 5, and frequency above 0.1% in two replicate wells. Clonotypes significantly expanded in SARS-CoV-2 spike wells and in at least one common cold coronavirus spike condition were defined as cross-reactive. CDR3 similarity was assessed by Levenshtein distance using the stringdist R package, and unrooted trees were constructed with ape in R 3.6.1. Not all clones reach the TCRdb copy of this immuneACCESS table, which keeps in-frame sequences only. Checked studies attribute under half of the gap to unresolved V genes and leave the rest unexplained. D and trimming come from the DNA, and the V and J calls and clone size come from that table. Here the sample has roughly 76,000 clones; approximately 74% occur a single time. 1.5% to 2% of the sample is in the top ten clones.

These data are taken from a study of vaccination effects on CD4 cells after COVID-19 (dated by TCRdb to between 2020 and 2023). For context, the study as a whole: Two doses of either the BNT162b2 or the mRNA-1273 mRNA SARS-CoV-2 vaccine were administered to participants. SARS-CoV-2 spike-specific CD4+ TCR repertoires from before and after mRNA vaccination were compared in COVID-19 convalescent patients and in infection-naive vaccine recipients. In the study, cultures from other donors were sequenced using the Oncomine TCR Beta short-read assay on an Illumina iSeq 100. The full study included roughly 10 COVID-19 convalescent patients and a few SARS-CoV-2-naive healthy vaccine recipients. What the work shows at the level of the full study, not this receptor alone: Among healthy vaccine recipients, nearly all vaccine-induced clones were SARS-CoV-2 mono-reactive, and only 1 of 255 was cross-reactive with common cold coronaviruses. Marked clonal contraction was observed in both infection-induced and vaccine-induced clones at late post-vaccination timepoints, consistent with waning T cell responses. The study was limited by a small number of convalescent patients and lacked early post-infection timepoints.

Including cysteine and phenylalanine, the CDR3 has 15 amino acids. The DNA shown is the 45-base CDR3, in frame from base 1. V ends up 4 bases short and J 6 bases short, with an unmatched junction base count of 7. From a lookup of the germline V gene, CDR1 and CDR2 are KGHDR and SFDVKD. The starting material was CD4+ T cells from PBMCs cultured with HCoV-229E spike peptides, obtained before COVID-19 vaccination. Reading the label with the study, this specimen's cell subset or site is: HCoV-229E spike overlapping peptide pool stimulation. This chain joins TRBV24-1 to TRBJ2-4, and 8 bases in between align with TRBD1. This receptor was obtained from a human donor who received a COVID-19 vaccine. The CDR3 protein is CATSDSGQGSNIQYF. In nucleotides, the sequence is TGTGCCACCAGTGACTCCGGACAGGGTTCAAACATTCAGTACTTC.